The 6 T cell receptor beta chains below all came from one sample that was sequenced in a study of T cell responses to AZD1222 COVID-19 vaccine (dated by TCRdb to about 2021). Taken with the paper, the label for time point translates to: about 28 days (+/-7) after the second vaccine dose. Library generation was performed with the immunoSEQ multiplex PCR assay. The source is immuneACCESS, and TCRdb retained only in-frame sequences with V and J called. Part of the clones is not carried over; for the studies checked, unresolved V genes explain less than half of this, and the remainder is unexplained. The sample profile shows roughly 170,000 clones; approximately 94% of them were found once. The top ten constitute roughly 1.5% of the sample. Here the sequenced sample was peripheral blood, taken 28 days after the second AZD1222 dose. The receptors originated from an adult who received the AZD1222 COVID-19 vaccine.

In nucleotides, the CDR3 is TGCGCCAGCAGCAATGGGACTAGCAGGGCCTACGAGCAGTACTTC. Translation: CASSNGTSRAYEQYF. The rearrangement uses TRBV5-1 and TRBJ2-7, with 9 bases that match TRBD2. The CDR3 sequence is 15 residues long. Germline-derived CDR1 and CDR2 are SGHRS and YFSETQ. The junction had 7 bases not matched to a gene; V was cut back by 4 bases and J by 2 bases.

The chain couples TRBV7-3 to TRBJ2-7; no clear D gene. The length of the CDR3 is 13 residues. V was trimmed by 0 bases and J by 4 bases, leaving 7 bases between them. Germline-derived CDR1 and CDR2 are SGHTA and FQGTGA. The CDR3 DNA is TGTGCCAGCAGCTTAACCACCTCTTACGAGCAGTACTTC. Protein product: CASSLTTSYEQYF.

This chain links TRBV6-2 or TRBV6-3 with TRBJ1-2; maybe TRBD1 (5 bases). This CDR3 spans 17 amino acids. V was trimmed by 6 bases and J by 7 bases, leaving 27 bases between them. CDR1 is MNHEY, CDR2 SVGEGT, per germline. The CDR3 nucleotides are TGTGCCAGCAGCCCTAGGGGCAGGGAGCCCGGGTCTCGTGGCTACACCTTC. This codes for CASSPRGREPGSRGYTF.

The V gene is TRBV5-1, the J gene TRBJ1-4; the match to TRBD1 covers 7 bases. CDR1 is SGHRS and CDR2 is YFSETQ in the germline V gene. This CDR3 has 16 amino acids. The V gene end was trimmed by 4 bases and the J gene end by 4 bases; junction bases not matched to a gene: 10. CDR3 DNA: TGCGCCAGCAGCGTGGGGGGACAGAGACTTAATGAAAAACTGTTTTTT. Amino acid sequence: CASSVGGQRLNEKLFF.

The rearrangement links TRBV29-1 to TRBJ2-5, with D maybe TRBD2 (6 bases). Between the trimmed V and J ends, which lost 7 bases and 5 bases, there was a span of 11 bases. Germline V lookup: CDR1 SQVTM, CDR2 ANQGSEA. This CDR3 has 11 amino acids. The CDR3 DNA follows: TGCAGCGGGCGGGGCGATGAGACCCAGTACTTC. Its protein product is CSGRGDETQYF.

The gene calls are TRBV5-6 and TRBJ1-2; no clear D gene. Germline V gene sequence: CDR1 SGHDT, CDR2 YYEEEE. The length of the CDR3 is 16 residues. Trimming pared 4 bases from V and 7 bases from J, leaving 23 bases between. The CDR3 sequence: CASSDPRALSSGGYTF. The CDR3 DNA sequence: TGTGCCAGCAGCGACCCCCGGGCACTTAGTTCGGGTGGCTACACCTTC.